Each of the 22 T cell receptor beta chains below was sequenced from the same sample in a study of blood T cell repertoires in COVID-19. The data were produced by immunoSEQ multiplex PCR, yet TCRdb's version contains in-frame clones alone and is incomplete. The sample has about 440,000 clones; around 89% are singletons. Sequencing was done on a sample of peripheral blood. These receptors all stem from a woman in her 30s with acute or convalescent COVID-19.

The chain has TRBV27 and TRBJ2-5, with D possibly TRBD2 on 5 matching bases. The CDR3 is 13 residues long. V dropped 3 bases and J dropped 1 base, with 6 bases sitting between them. Germline loops: CDR1 MNHEY, CDR2 SMNVEV (reference sequence). CDR3 protein: CASSFGLQETQYF. CDR3 sequence (DNA): TGTGCCAGCAGTTTCGGACTCCAAGAGACCCAGTACTTC.

The chain combines TRBV10-2 with TRBJ1-3; D unclear. The CDR3 length is 17 residues. V was pared by 4 bases and J by 3 bases, with 19 bases between. Germline V gives CDR1 WSHSY, CDR2 SAAADI. The CDR3 bases are TGCGCCAGCAGTGCGTCCACCTGGCTCAGAGGTGGAAACACCATATATTTT. Translating it yields CASSASTWLRGGNTIYF.

For the CDR3, the DNA is TGTGCCAGCAGATTGACAGGGGAGGCAGGCTATGGCTACACCTTC. Amino acid sequence: CASRLTGEAGYGYTF. V gene TRBV28 combines with J gene TRBJ1-2, with 8 bases aligning to TRBD1. Trimming cost V 6 bases and J 4 bases; bases outside gene matches: 10. CDR1 and CDR2 (germline): MDHEN, SYDVKM. This CDR3 contains 15 residues.

This clone was seen more than once but under ten times. The same CDR3 can be traced to other DNA sequences in this sample. V usage is TRBV5-1 and J usage is TRBJ2-5; tentatively, D is TRBD1 (6 bases). V lost 0 bases to trimming and J lost 1 base, with 7 bases between them. Germline CDR1 reads SGHRS; CDR2 reads YFSETQ. The CDR3 length is 14 residues. CDR3 in DNA: TGCGCCAGCAGCTTGGGAGGGGGCCAAGAGACCCAGTACTTC. It encodes CASSLGGGQETQYF.

This sequence joins TRBV28 and TRBJ1-2; D is unresolved. V was trimmed by 7 bases and J by 5 bases, leaving 11 bases between them. Germline CDR1 and CDR2: MDHEN and SYDVKM. The CDR3 spans 12 residues. The chain's CDR3 is CASTSRAYGYTF. The CDR3 coding sequence is TGTGCCAGCACCTCGAGGGCTTATGGCTACACCTTC.

The chain couples TRBV11-2 to TRBJ2-7; 7 bases match TRBD1. The CDR3 is 15 amino acids. With 1 base clipped from V and 6 bases from J, the junction kept 9 bases outside the gene matches. Germline V lookup: CDR1 SGHAT, CDR2 FQNNGV. The CDR3 spells CASSLGTGSVSEQYF. The DNA of the CDR3 is TGTGCCAGCAGCTTAGGGACAGGCTCCGTTAGCGAGCAGTACTTC.

The chain employs TRBV7-2 and TRBJ1-4; D call uncertain. Germline V lookup: CDR1 SGHTA, CDR2 FQGNSA. This CDR3 has 16 residues. Trimming stripped 7 bases from V and 5 bases from J, with 20 bases between. The CDR3 loop reads CASTTPIGSRNEKLFF. The CDR3 DNA reads TGTGCCAGCACTACGCCAATAGGGAGTAGAAATGAAAAACTGTTTTTT.

The V and J genes are TRBV19 and TRBJ1-4, with D perhaps matching TRBD1 (5 bases). Trimming removed 6 bases at V and 0 bases at J, with 8 bases between. The CDR3 has 14 amino acids. Germline CDR1 LNHDA, CDR2 SQIVND (reference sequence). CDR3 region: CASRTATTNEKLFF. The CDR3 bases are TGTGCCAGTAGGACAGCGACAACTAATGAAAAACTGTTTTTT.

This clone has more than one count but fewer than ten. This chain connects TRBV30 to TRBJ1-6; D gene uncertain. The CDR3 sequence is 12 residues long. Trimming stripped 3 bases from V and 9 bases from J, with 9 bases between. CDR1 and CDR2 from the germline V gene are GTSNPN and SVGIG (reference sequence). This CDR3 is CAWSIQSSPLHF. The CDR3 DNA follows: TGTGCCTGGAGCATACAAAGTTCACCCCTCCACTTT.

This chain joins TRBV10-3 and TRBJ1-6, with TRBD1 as a possible D gene (6 bases). The CDR3 is 15 amino acids. The V gene's germline CDR1 is ENHRY and CDR2 SYGVKD. V gave up 4 bases and J gave up 10 bases, with 17 bases separating them. The CDR3 reads CAISGATPGESPLHF. Written as DNA, the CDR3 is TGTGCCATCAGTGGGGCTACCCCAGGGGAGTCACCCCTCCACTTT.

This clone has only one observation. Other DNA sequences in the same sample also yield this CDR3. The chain has TRBV5-1 and TRBJ2-3; no definite D call. This CDR3 comprises 15 residues. Trimming removed 0 bases at V and 2 bases at J, with 10 bases between. Germline V gene sequence: CDR1 SGHRS, CDR2 YFSETQ. For the CDR3, the DNA is TGCGCCAGCAGCTTGGGGGCCCGAGACACAGATACGCAGTATTTT. The encoded protein is CASSLGARDTDTQYF.

The CDR3 reads CASSQDPRGARGASYTQYF. In DNA form, the CDR3 reads TGCGCCAGCAGCCAAGATCCCCGGGGAGCGCGGGGGGCGAGTTATACGCAGTATTTT. The chain carries TRBV4-1 and TRBJ2-3; TRBD2 agrees at 8 bases. The CDR3 sequence is 19 residues long. V dropped 0 bases and J dropped 7; count of bases not matched to a gene: 18. CDR1 and CDR2 (germline): MGHRA, YSYEKL.

V usage is TRBV6-6 and J usage is TRBJ2-7, with D possibly matching TRBD2 (5 bases). The CDR3 totals 14 residues. The germline V gene has CDR1 MNHNY and CDR2 SVGAGI (reference sequence). The V gene lost 2 bases and the J gene lost 6 bases, with 14 bases spanning the gap. CDR3 nucleotides: TGTGCCAGCAGTTACAATAGGGAGCCGTTCGAGCAGTACTTC. Translated: CASSYNREPFEQYF.

This clone has only a few counts. This chain connects TRBV5-5 to TRBJ1-6; D not certain. CDR3 length equals 12 residues. Trimming took 1 base from V and 7 from J, leaving 3 bases between them. Per germline, CDR1 SGHKS and CDR2 YYEKEE (reference sequence). For the CDR3, the DNA is TGTGCCAGCAGCTTGCTAAATTCACCCCTCCACTTT. Translating it yields CASSLLNSPLHF. The entire variable domain, with the rest obtained from reference TRBV5-5 and TRBJ1-6, is as follows: DAGVTQSPTHLIKTRGQQVTLRCSPISGHKSVSWYQQVLGQGPQFIFQYYEKEERGRGNFPDRFSARQFPNYSSELNVNALLLGDSALYLCASSLLNSPLHFGNGTRLTVT.

The chain has TRBV5-6 and TRBJ1-1, with no clear D. Trimming removed 1 base from V and 4 bases from J, with 17 bases in between. From germline, CDR1 is SGHDT and CDR2 YYEEEE. This CDR3 is built from 16 residues. The CDR3: CASSLTGAEGSTEAFF. Written as DNA, the CDR3 is TGTGCCAGCAGCTTGACCGGAGCAGAAGGGAGCACTGAAGCTTTCTTT.

The V call is TRBV4-1, the J call TRBJ2-5; weak D call: TRBD2 (5 bases). This CDR3 contains 14 residues. In germline, CDR1 is MGHRA, CDR2 YSYEKL. Deletions cut 1 base from V and 2 bases from J, with 8 bases between. CDR3 nucleotide sequence: TGCGCCAGCAGCCAAGGAGAGCGGCAAGAGACCCAGTACTTC. Translating gives CASSQGERQETQYF.

The chain joins TRBV11-2 to TRBJ1-6; D is undetermined. The CDR3 has 14 amino acids. V lost 1 base, J lost 10 bases, and 11 bases lay in between. Germline V gene data show CDR1 as SGHAT and CDR2 as FQNNGV. The CDR3 here is CASSLGRFWSPLHF. The CDR3 DNA follows: TGTGCCAGCAGCTTAGGTCGGTTTTGGTCACCCCTCCACTTT.

The rearrangement links TRBV19 to TRBJ1-1; no clear D. CDR3 length equals 14 residues. Germline V gives CDR1 LNHDA, CDR2 SQIVND (reference sequence). Trimming shortened V by 4 bases and J by 1 base, and 10 bases separated the two germline ends. The CDR3 spells CASSTGRGNTEAFF. CDR3 nucleotides: TGTGCCAGTAGTACTGGCCGCGGGAACACTGAAGCTTTCTTT. Variable domain in full (rest from reference TRBV19 and TRBJ1-1): DGGITQSPKYLFRKEGQNVTLSCEQNLNHDAMYWYRQDPGQGLRLIYYSQIVNDFQKGDIAEGYSVSREKKESFPLTVTSAQKNPTAFYLCASSTGRGNTEAFFGQGTRLTVV.

This clone came up a few times. The chain links TRBV7-2 to TRBJ2-5; TRBD2 matches 10 bases. The CDR3 contains 14 residues. CDR1 and CDR2 (germline): SGHTA, FQGNSA. The V gene end was trimmed by 1 base and the J gene end by 7 bases; junction bases not matched to a gene: 3. The CDR3 is CASSLVASGGTQYF. CDR3 DNA sequence: TGTGCCAGCAGCTTAGTAGCTAGCGGGGGGACCCAGTACTTC.

This sequence joins TRBV18 and TRBJ1-4; 9 bases line up with TRBD1. V dropped 2 bases and J dropped 7; count of bases not matched to a gene: 11. Germline CDR1 KGHSH, CDR2 LQKENI. The CDR3 totals 17 residues. CDR3 in amino acids: CASSPGAPGTGLEKLFF. The CDR3 nucleotides are TGTGCCAGCTCACCAGGGGCTCCGGGGACAGGGCTTGAAAAACTGTTTTTT.

V and J are TRBV2 and TRBJ2-6, with D possibly matching TRBD1 (6 bases). Looked up from germline, CDR1 is SNHLY and CDR2 is FYNNEI. This CDR3 comprises 15 residues. V was pared by 4 bases and J by 5 bases, with 12 bases between. The chain's CDR3 is CASSVFGQRANVLTF. CDR3 DNA sequence: TGTGCCAGCAGTGTTTTTGGACAGAGGGCCAACGTCCTGACTTTC. Filled out from reference TRBV2 and TRBJ2-6, the complete variable domain reads EPEVTQTPSHQVTQMGQEVILRCVPISNHLYFYWYRQILGQKVEFLVSFYNNEISEKSEIFDDQFSVERPDGSNFTLKIRSTKLEDSAMYFCASSVFGQRANVLTFGAGSRLTVL.

The V and J genes are TRBV6-5 and TRBJ2-7; 7 bases fit TRBD1. The length of the CDR3 is 15 residues. V lost 0 bases and J lost 3; bases outside the gene matches: 5. Germline CDR1 is MNHEY and CDR2 is SVGAGI. CDR3: CASSYSAGGLYEQYF. The CDR3 DNA is TGTGCCAGCAGTTACTCGGCAGGGGGTCTCTACGAGCAGTACTTC.